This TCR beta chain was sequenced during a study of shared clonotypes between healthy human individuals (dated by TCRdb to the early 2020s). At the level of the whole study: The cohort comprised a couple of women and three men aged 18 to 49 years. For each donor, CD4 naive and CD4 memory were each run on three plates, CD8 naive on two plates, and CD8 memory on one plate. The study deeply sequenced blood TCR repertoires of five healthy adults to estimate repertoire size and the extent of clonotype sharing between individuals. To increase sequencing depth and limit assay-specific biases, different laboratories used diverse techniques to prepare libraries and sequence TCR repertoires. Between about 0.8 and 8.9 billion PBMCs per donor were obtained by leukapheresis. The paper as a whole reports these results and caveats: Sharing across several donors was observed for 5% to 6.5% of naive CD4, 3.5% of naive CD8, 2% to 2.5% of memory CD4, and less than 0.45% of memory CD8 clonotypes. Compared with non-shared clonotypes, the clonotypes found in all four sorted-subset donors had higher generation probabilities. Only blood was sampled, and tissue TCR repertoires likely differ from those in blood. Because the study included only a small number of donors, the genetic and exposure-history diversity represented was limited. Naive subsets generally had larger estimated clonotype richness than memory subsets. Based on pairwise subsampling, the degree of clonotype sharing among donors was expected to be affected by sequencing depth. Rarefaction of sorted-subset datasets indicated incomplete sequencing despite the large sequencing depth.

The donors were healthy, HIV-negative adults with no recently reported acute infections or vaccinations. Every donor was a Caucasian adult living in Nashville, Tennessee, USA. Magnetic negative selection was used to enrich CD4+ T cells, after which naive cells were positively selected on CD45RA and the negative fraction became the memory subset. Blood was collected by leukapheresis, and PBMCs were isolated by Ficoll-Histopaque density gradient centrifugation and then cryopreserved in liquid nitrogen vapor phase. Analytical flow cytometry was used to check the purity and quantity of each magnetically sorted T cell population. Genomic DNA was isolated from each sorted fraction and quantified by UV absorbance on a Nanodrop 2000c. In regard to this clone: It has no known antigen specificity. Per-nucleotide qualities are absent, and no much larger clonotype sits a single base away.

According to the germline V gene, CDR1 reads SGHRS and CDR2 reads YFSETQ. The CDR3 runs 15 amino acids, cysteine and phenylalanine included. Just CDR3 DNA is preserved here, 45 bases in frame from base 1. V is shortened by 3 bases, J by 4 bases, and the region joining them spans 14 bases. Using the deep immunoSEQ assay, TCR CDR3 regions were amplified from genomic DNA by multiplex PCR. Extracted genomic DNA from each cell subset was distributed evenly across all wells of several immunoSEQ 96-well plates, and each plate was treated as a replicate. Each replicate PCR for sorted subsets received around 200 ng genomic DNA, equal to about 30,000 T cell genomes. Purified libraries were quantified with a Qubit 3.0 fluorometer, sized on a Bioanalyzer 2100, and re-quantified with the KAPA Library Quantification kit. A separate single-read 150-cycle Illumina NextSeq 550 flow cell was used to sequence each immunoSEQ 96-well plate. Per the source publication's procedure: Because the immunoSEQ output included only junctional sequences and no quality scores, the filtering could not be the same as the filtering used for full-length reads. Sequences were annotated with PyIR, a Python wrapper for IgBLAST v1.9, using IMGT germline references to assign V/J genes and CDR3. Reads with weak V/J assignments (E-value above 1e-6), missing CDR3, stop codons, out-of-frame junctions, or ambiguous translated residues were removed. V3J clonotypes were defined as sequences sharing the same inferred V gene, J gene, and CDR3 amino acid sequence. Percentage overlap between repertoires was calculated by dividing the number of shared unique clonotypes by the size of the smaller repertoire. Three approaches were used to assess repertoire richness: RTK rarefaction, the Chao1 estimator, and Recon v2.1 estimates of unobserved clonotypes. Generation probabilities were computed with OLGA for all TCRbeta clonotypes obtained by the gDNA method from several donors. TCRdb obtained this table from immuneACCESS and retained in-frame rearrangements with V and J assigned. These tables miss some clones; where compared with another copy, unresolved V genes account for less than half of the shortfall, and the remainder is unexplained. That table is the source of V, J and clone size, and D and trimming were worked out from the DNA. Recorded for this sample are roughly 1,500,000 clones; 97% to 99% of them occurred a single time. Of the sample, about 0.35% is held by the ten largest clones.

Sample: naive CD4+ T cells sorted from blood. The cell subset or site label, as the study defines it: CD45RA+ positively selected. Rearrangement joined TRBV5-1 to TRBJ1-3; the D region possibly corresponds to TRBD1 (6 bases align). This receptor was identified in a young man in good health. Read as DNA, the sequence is TGCGCCAGCAGCTCAGACAGGCCATACGGAAACACCATATATTTT. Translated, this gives CASSSDRPYGNTIYF. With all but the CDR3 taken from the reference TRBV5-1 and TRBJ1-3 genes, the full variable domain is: KAGVTQTPRYLIKTRGQQVTLSCSPISGHRSVSWYQQTPGQGLQFLFEYFSETQRNKGNFPGRFSGRQFSNSRSEMNVSTLELGDSALYLCASSSDRPYGNTIYFGEGSWLTVV.